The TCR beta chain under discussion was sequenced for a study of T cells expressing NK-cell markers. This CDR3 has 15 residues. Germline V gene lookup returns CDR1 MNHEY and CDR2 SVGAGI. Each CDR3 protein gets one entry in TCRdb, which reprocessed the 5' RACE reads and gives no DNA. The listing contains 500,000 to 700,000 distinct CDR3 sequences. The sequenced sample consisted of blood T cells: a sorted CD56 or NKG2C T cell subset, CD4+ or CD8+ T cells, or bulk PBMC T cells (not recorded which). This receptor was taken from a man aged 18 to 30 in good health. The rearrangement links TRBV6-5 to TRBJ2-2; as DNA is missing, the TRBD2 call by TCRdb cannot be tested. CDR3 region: CASSYFLAGTGELFF.